This TCR beta chain was recovered during a study of Graves' ophthalmopathy and Graves' hyperthyroidism. Many counts were recorded for this clonotype. Its antigen is currently unknown. The CDR3 is 15 residues long. Germline CDR1 MNHEY, CDR2 SVGAGI. V shed 4 bases and J 1 base; nucleotides not matched to a gene: 6. CDR3 regions of TCR beta were amplified from RNA transcripts. The library came from an HTBI-primed first-round RT-PCR and a second-round multiplex PCR. TCRdb independently ran MiXCR on the multiplex PCR reads; one entry per CDR3 protein. The data hold 350,000 or so distinct CDR3 sequences, with roughly 16% observed a single time. Study results and limitations: With a specificity of just under 75% and a sensitivity of approximately 68%, the model predicted ophthalmopathy progression. Clonotypes were expanded in thyroid at above 0.001 frequency, and most also appeared in blood.

The clonotype originates from an adult man with Graves' ophthalmopathy. The sample taken for sequencing was peripheral blood. The J gene is TRBJ1-1, the V gene TRBV6-5; 7 positions agree with TRBD1. DNA for the CDR3: TGTGCCAGCAGTTTAACCGGGACAGCGAACACTGAAGCTTTCTTT. Amino acid sequence: CASSLTGTANTEAFF.